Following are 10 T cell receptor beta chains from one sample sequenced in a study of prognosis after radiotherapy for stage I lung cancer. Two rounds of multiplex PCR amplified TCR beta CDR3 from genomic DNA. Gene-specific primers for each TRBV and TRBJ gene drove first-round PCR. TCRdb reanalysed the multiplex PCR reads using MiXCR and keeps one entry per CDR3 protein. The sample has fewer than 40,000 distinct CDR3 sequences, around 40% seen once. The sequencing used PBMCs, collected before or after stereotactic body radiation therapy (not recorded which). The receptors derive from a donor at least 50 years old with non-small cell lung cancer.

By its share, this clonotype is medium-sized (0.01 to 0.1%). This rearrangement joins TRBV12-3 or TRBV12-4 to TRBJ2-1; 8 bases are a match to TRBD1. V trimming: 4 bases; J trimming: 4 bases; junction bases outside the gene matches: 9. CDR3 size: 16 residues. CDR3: CASSSREGTGYNEQFF. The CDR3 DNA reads TGTGCCAGCAGTTCCAGGGAAGGGACAGGTTACAATGAGCAGTTCTTC.

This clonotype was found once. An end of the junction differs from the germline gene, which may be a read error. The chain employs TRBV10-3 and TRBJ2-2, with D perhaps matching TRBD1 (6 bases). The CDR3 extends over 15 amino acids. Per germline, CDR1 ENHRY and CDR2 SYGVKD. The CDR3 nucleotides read TGTGCCATCAGTGAGTCTGTCGGGGACACCGGTGAGCTGTTTTTT. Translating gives CAISESVGDTGELFF.

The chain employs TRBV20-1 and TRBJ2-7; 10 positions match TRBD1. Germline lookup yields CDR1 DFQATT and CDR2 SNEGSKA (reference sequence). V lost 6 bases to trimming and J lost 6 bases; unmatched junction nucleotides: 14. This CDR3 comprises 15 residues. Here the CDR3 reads CSASSTGTGAGEQYF. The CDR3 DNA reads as TGCAGTGCCAGCTCCACCGGGACAGGGGCCGGCGAGCAGTACTTC.

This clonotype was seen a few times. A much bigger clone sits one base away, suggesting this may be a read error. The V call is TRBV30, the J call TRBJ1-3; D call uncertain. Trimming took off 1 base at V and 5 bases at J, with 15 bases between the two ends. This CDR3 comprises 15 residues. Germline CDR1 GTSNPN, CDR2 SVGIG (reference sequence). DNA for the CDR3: TGTGCCTGGAGTGGGCGCAGCGCCTCGCGAAACACCATATATTTT. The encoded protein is CAWSGRSASRNTIYF.

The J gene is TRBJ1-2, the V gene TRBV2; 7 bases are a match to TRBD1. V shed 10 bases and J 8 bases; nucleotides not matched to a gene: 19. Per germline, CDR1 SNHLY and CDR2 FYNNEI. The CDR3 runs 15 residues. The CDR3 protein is CATNAGSGDRVGYTF. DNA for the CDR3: TGTGCCACAAACGCTGGATCCGGCGACAGGGTGGGCTACACCTTC.

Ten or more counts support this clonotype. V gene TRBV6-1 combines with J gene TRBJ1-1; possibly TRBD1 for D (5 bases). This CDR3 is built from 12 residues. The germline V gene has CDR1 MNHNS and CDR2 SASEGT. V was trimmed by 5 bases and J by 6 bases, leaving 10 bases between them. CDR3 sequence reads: CASSRGVAEAFF. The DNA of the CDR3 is TGTGCCAGCAGTAGAGGGGTGGCTGAAGCTTTCTTT.

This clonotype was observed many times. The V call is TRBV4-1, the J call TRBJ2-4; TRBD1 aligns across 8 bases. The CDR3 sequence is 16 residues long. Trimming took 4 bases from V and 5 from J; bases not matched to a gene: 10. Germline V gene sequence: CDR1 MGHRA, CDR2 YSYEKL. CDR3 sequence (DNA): TGCGCCAGCAGCCGGGTTCAGGGGGCTCTACAAAACATTCAGTACTTC. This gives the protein CASSRVQGALQNIQYF.

CDR3 DNA: TGTGCCAGCAGTTACTCGCGTACCGCGGGGGGTAACGAGCAGTACTTC. Residues: CASSYSRTAGGNEQYF. The chain couples TRBV6-5 to TRBJ2-7, with 8 bases lining up with TRBD2. This CDR3 region has 16 residues. The germline V gene has CDR1 MNHEY and CDR2 SVGAGI. Germline trimming cut 0 bases from V and 5 bases from J; bases unmatched to any gene: 9.

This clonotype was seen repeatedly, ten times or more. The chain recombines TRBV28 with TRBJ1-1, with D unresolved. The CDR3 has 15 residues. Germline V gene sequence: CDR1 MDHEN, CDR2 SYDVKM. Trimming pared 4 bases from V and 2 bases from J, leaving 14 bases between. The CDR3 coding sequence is TGTGCCAGCAGTTCCCGGTGGGGAGTTAACACTGAAGCTTTCTTT. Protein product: CASSSRWGVNTEAFF.

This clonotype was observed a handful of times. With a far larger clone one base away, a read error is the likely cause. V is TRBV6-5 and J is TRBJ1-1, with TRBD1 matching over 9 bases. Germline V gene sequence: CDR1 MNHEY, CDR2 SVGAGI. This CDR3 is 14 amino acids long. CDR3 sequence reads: CASSYSTGGTEASF. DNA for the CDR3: TGTGCCAGCAGTTACTCGACAGGGGGGACTGAAGCTTCCTTT.